This T cell receptor beta chain was captured in a study of blood T cell repertoires in COVID-19. Study summary: The study drew acute and convalescent COVID-19 samples from the United States, Italy and Spain. In each case, the material was cDNA or gDNA derived from T cells, B-cell-depleted T cells, or PBMCs.

Original handling: The assay estimated nucleated cells by amplifying reference gene primers. This table comes from immunoSEQ multiplex PCR, and its TCRdb copy is limited to in-frame clones, with some not included. The V and J calls and clone size come from that table; D and trimming were worked out from the DNA. The sample records 150,000 to 200,000 clones, under 85% being singletons. Trimming took off 4 bases at V and 7 bases at J, with 20 bases between the two ends. The CDR3 is made up of 16 amino acids. The germline gives CDR1 ENHRY, CDR2 SYGVKD. The sequenced sample was peripheral blood. This rearrangement joins TRBV10-3 to TRBJ2-1, with D possibly TRBD2 on 6 matching bases. The source is a man in his sixties with active or convalescent COVID-19. The CDR3 DNA sequence: TGTGCCATCAGTGGTGGGGACGGCACGGAGGGGAATGAGCAGTTCTTC. It is translated as CAISGGDGTEGNEQFF.